This TCR beta chain was identified during a study of cytomegalovirus exposure and HLA in healthy donors. In the PCR, 60 Vbeta and 13 Jbeta primers were used. The table came from immunoSEQ multiplex PCR; TCRdb's copy has only in-frame clones and leaves some out. Seen here are about 180,000 clones, about 69% observed once, and the top ten hold 2% to 3%. This CDR3 spans 16 amino acids. From germline, CDR1 is KGHSH and CDR2 LQKENI. This clone was seen once. The junction and the germline gene differ at one end; a read error may be behind it. V gene TRBV18 combines with J gene TRBJ2-7, with TRBD2 matching over 10 bases. This TCR was recovered from a human donor in good health. The sample was PBMCs. For the CDR3, the DNA is TGTGCCAGCTCCCCACGACTAGCGGGTGAAACCTACGAGCAGTACTTC. Translated: CASSPRLAGETYEQYF.